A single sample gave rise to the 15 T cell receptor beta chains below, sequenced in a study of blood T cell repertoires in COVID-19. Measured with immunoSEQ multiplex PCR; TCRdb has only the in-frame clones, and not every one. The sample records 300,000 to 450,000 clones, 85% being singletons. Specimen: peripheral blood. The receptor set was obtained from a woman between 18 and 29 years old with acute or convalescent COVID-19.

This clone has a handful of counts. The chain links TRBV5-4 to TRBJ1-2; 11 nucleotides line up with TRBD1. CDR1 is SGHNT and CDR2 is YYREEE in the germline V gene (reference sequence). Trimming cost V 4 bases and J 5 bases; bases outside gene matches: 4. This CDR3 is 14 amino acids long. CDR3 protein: CASSPGQGGYGYTF. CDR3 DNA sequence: TGTGCCAGCAGCCCGGGACAGGGGGGGTATGGCTACACCTTC.

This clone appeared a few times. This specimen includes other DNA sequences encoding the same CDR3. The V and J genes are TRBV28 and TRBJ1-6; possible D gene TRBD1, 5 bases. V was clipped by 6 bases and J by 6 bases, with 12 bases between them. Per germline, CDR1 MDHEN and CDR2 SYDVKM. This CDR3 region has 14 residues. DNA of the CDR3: TGTGCCAGCAGGGGGGGGTCGGGTAATTCACCCCTCCACTTT. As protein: CASRGGSGNSPLHF.

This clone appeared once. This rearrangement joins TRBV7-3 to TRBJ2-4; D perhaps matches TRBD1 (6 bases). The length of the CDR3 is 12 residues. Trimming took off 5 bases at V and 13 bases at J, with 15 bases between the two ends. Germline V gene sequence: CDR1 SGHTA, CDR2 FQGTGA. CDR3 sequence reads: CASSLDRGEQYF. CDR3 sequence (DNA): TGTGCCAGCAGCCTGGACAGAGGAGAACAGTACTTC.

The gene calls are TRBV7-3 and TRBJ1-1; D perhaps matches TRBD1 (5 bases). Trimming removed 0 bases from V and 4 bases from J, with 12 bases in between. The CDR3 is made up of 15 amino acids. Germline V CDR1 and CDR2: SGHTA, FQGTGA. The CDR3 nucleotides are TGTGCCAGCAGCTTAACGGGGGGGAAGGGCACTGAAGCTTTCTTT. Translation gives CASSLTGGKGTEAFF.

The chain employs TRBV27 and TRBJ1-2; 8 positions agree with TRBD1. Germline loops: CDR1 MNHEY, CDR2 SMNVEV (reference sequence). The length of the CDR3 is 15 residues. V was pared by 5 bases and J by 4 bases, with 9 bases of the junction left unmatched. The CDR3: CASSLRTGMPYGYTF. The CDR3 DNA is TGTGCCAGCAGTCTGAGGACAGGGATGCCCTATGGCTACACCTTC.

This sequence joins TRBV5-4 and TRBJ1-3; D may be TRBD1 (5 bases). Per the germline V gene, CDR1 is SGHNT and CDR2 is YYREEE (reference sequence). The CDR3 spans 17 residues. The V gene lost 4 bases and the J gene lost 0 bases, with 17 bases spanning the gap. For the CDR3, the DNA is TGTGCCAGCAGCCCAATCCAGGGTCATAACTCTGGAAACACCATATATTTT. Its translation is CASSPIQGHNSGNTIYF.

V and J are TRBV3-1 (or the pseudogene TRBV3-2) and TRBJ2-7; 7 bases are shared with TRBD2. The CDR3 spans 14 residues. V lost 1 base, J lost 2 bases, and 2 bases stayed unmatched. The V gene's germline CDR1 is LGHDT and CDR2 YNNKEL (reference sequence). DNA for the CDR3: TGTGCCAGCAGCCAAGGGGCGGGAGCCTACGAGCAGTACTTC. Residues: CASSQGAGAYEQYF.

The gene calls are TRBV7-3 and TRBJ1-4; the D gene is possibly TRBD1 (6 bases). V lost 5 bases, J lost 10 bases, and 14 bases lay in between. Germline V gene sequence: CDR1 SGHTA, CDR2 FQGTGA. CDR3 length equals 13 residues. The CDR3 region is CASSAKQGAKLFF. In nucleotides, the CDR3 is TGTGCCAGCAGCGCTAAACAGGGTGCAAAACTGTTTTTT.

CDR3 sequence reads: CASSSDRTDEQYF. CDR3 bases: TGTGCCAGCAGCTCGGACAGGACCGACGAGCAGTACTTC. The J gene is TRBJ2-7, the V gene TRBV2; the match to TRBD1 covers 7 bases. The CDR3 has 13 residues. The V segment lost 6 bases and the J segment 5 bases; nucleotides outside the gene matches: 7. Looked up from germline, CDR1 is SNHLY and CDR2 is FYNNEI.

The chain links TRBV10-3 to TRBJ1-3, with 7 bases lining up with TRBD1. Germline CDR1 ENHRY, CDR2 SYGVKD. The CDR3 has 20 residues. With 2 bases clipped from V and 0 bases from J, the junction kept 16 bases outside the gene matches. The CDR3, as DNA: TGTGCCATCAGTGAGATACGCCCCGGGACAGTGCGATTCTCTGGAAACACCATATATTTT. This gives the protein CAISEIRPGTVRFSGNTIYF.

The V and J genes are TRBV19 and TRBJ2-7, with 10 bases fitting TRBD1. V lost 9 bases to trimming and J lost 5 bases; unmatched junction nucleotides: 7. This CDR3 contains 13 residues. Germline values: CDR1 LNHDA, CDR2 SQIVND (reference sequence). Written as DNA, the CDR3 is TGTGCCAGCCGGACAGGGGGGGACGACGAGCAGTACTTC. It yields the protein CASRTGGDDEQYF.

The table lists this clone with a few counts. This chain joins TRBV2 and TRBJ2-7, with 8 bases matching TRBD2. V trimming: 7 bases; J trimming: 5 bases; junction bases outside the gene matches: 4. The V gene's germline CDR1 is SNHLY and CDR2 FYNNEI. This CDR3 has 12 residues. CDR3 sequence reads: CASTGLAHEQYF. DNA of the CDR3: TGTGCCAGCACCGGACTAGCTCACGAGCAGTACTTC.

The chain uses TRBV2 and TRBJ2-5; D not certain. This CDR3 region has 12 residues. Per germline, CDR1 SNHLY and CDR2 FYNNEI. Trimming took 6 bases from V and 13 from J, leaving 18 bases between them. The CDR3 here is CASRNTGFLGYF. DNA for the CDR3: TGTGCCAGCAGGAACACCGGGTTTTTGGGGTACTTC.

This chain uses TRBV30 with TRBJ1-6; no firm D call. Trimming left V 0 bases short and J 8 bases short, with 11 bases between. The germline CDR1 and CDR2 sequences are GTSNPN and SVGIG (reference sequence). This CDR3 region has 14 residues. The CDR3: CAWSVRYDDSPLHF. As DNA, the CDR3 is TGTGCCTGGAGTGTCAGGTACGACGATTCACCCCTCCACTTT.

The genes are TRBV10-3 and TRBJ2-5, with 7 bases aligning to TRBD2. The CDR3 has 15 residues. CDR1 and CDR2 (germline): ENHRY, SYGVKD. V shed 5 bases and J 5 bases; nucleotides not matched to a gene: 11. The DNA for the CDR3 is TGTGCCATCAGTTGGGGGAGGGTCTTAGGGGAGACCCAGTACTTC. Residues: CAISWGRVLGETQYF.